This is a list of T cell receptor beta chains from one sample in a study of blood T cell repertoires in COVID-19. Measured with immunoSEQ multiplex PCR; TCRdb has only the in-frame clones, and not every one. The sample yields about 130,000 clones, approximately 85% seen once. The sequencing input was peripheral blood. The receptors originated from a woman of 80 years or more with acute or convalescent COVID-19. CDR3s include the opening cysteine and the closing phenylalanine or tryptophan. The D gene is left open where the match is weak. Where a row states a size, it is once, few, many or the class of an expanded clone; other rows omit it.

j_call clone_size v_call d_call cdr3_nt cdr3_aa
TRBJ2-1 NA TRBV5-1 TRBD1 TGCGCCAGCAGCTTGGACAGGGGGCGAGAGCAGTTCTTC CASSLDRGREQFF
TRBJ1-1 NA TRBV19 TRBD1 TGTGCCAGTAGTAACCCCCGGGACAGGGGAAACACTGAAGCTTTCTTT CASSNPRDRGNTEAFF
TRBJ1-6 NA TRBV5-4 NA TGTGCCAGCAGCTTGGACCGGCGGCAGGGGAGCTCCTATAATTCACCCCTCCACTTT CASSLDRRQGSSYNSPLHF
TRBJ2-1 NA TRBV15 NA TGTGCCACCAGTATAGGAGGTCGGGATGAGCAGTTCTTC CATSIGGRDEQFF
TRBJ1-2 many TRBV2 NA TGTGCCAGCAGTGAAGCGGGGTTGGGACTTACGCGCTACACCTTC CASSEAGLGLTRYTF
TRBJ1-2 NA TRBV6-1 NA TGTGCCAGCAGTGAAGCGACAGCTACCTATGGCTACACCTTC CASSEATATYGYTF
TRBJ2-7 NA TRBV4-2 NA TGTGCCAGCAGCCTCGGACGGGGGACGTCATCCTACGAGCAGTACTTC CASSLGRGTSSYEQYF
TRBJ1-3 once TRBV9 NA TGTGCCAGCAGCGTGGCAGGAACAGGAAACACCATATATTTT CASSVAGTGNTIYF
TRBJ1-1 NA TRBV7-3 TRBD1 TGTGCCAGCAGCTTACTGGGGACAGACACTGAAGCTTTCTTT CASSLLGTDTEAFF
TRBJ2-1 NA TRBV6-4 TRBD2 TGTGCCAGCAGCCCCGGAATAGCGGGGGGCGGCGAGCAGTTCTTC CASSPGIAGGGEQFF
TRBJ2-1 NA TRBV9 NA TGTGCCAGCAGCGGGCGCGCGGGGATCCACAATGAGCAGTTCTTC CASSGRAGIHNEQFF
TRBJ2-1 NA TRBV12-5 TRBD1 TGTGCTAGTCCCGGGACAGGTCACTACAATGAGCAGTTCTTC CASPGTGHYNEQFF
TRBJ2-1 NA TRBV6-6 TRBD2 TGTGCCAGCAGTGGTACTAGCGGGGGCAATGAGCAGTTCTTC CASSGTSGGNEQFF
TRBJ2-6 NA TRBV5-1 NA TGCGCCAGCTCTGACTTCTCTGGGGCCAACGTCCTGACTTTC CASSDFSGANVLTF
TRBJ1-5 once TRBV18 TRBD1 TGTGCCAGCTCACCCCGTACAGGGGACATCGGCAATCAGCCCCAGCATTTT CASSPRTGDIGNQPQHF
TRBJ1-2 NA TRBV3-1/TRBV3-2 NA TGTGCCAGCAGCCAAGATATGACAGCCGTACTACTCCCTGGCTATGGCTACACCTTC CASSQDMTAVLLPGYGYTF
TRBJ1-2 few TRBV28 NA TGTGCCAGCAGCCTAGCTAACTATGGCTACACCTTC CASSLANYGYTF
TRBJ1-2 NA TRBV28 TRBD1 TGTGCCAGCAGCTTGATTACAGGGGGCCGGGACTATGGCTACACCTTC CASSLITGGRDYGYTF
TRBJ1-2 once TRBV4-3 NA TGCGCCAGCAGCCTGATTAGGACAGCCAGGGACGGCTACACCTTC CASSLIRTARDGYTF
TRBJ1-2 NA TRBV6-5 NA TGTGCCAGCAGTCAGCCCTGGGGAGGGGGCTACACCTTC CASSQPWGGGYTF
TRBJ2-2 NA TRBV11-2 NA TGTGCCAGCAGCTTATCGGGTCCCGGGGAGCTGTTTTTT CASSLSGPGELFF
TRBJ1-5 NA TRBV4-1 TRBD1 TGCGCCAGCAGCCAAGAAAGAGCAGGGGGACAGCCCCAGCATTTT CASSQERAGGQPQHF
TRBJ1-2 NA TRBV9 NA TGTGCCAGCAGCGTAGGAGTGGGGGACTCCGCAGCCTATGGCTACACCTTC CASSVGVGDSAAYGYTF
TRBJ1-1 NA TRBV9 NA TGTGCCAGCAGCGCTTTCCTTAACACTGAAGCTTTCTTT CASSAFLNTEAFF
TRBJ1-3 NA TRBV20-1 NA TGCAGTGGCAGGGCTGGAAACACCATATATTTT CSGRAGNTIYF
TRBJ2-7 few TRBV2 NA TGTGCCAGCAGACAGGGCCCGTCCTACGAGCAGTACTTC CASRQGPSYEQYF
TRBJ1-1 NA TRBV5-1 NA TGCGCCAGCAGCTTGCTTGCTAGGGGGTCGAACACTGAAGCTTTCTTT CASSLLARGSNTEAFF
TRBJ1-1 NA TRBV19 NA TGTGCCAGCACACCGGGACAAATGAACACTGAAGCTTTCTTT CASTPGQMNTEAFF
TRBJ1-5 NA TRBV5-5 NA TGTGCCAGCAGCCCGGGACGGGGGGGTCAGCCCCAGCATTTT CASSPGRGGQPQHF
TRBJ1-6 once TRBV7-9 NA TGTGCCAGCAGCTCAGGGTTAAAGAATTCACCCCTCCACTTT CASSSGLKNSPLHF
TRBJ1-1 NA TRBV5-1 TRBD1 TGCGCCAGCGGAGGACAGGGAGGGAGCACTGAAGCTTTCTTT CASGGQGGSTEAFF
TRBJ1-5 NA TRBV6-5 NA TGTGCCAGCAGCACATCCCACTATAGCAATCAGCCCCAGCATTTT CASSTSHYSNQPQHF
TRBJ1-1 NA TRBV18 NA TGTGCCAGCTCACCCATAGCTCGAGGTGTGAACACTGAAGCTTTCTTT CASSPIARGVNTEAFF
TRBJ1-3 NA TRBV5-1 NA TGCGCCAGCAGAGCGACAGAGAACCTAAGAAACACCATATATTTT CASRATENLRNTIYF
TRBJ1-2 NA TRBV18 NA TGTGCCAGCTCCCTGAAAGGGGGAAGCTATGGCTACACCTTC CASSLKGGSYGYTF
TRBJ1-2 NA TRBV27 TRBD1 TGTGCCAGCAGTCGAACAGGGGCTGCTAACTATGGCTACACCTTC CASSRTGAANYGYTF
TRBJ1-1 NA TRBV25-1 NA TGTGCCAGCAGTGAATATTTGGCAGGGAAAGCTTTCTTT CASSEYLAGKAFF
TRBJ1-5 NA TRBV2 NA TGTGCCAGCAGTCCGGGTTCTAACAATCAGCCCCAGCATTTT CASSPGSNNQPQHF
TRBJ1-2 NA TRBV20-1 NA TGCAGTGCTACCGGGGGCTATGGCTACACCTTC CSATGGYGYTF
TRBJ1-4 once TRBV11-2 TRBD1 TGTGCCAGCAGCCTGAGGGGGCTGAGTGAAAAACTGTTTTTT CASSLRGLSEKLFF
TRBJ1-5 NA TRBV27 TRBD1 TGTGCCAGCACCCACCGACAGGGCTCTCAGCCCCAGCATTTT CASTHRQGSQPQHF
TRBJ1-5 NA TRBV6-2/TRBV6-3 NA TGTGCCAGCAGTCCCCCGGGGGTTGGGCGAACTAATGCTCAGCCCCAGCATTTT CASSPPGVGRTNAQPQHF
TRBJ1-4 NA TRBV7-9 NA TGTGCCAGCAGCTTAGGAAATGCGGGCGGTGAAAAACTGTTTTTT CASSLGNAGGEKLFF
TRBJ1-1 NA TRBV3-1/TRBV3-2 NA TGTGCCAGCAGCCTCGCAGTGGCGCGGGAAGCTTTCTTT CASSLAVAREAFF
TRBJ2-3 NA TRBV5-1 TRBD2 TGCGCCAGCAGCTGGAGACTGAGGAGCGGGGAGTCTCCCAGGGATACGCAGTATTTT CASSWRLRSGESPRDTQYF
TRBJ2-3 NA TRBV4-2 NA TGTGCCAGCAGCCAAGATTATCCTAGCGACACAGATACGCAGTATTTT CASSQDYPSDTDTQYF